This T cell receptor beta chain comes out of a study of CD8 T cells in Susac syndrome. The authors carried out high-throughput sequencing of TCR beta. They applied it to CD8+ and CD4+ T cells obtained from blood. RNA totalling roughly 0.45 to 1 ug underwent reverse transcription with random hexamers. The immunoSEQ assay covered 54 Vbeta and 13 Jbeta segments for CDR3. TCRdb processed the immunoSEQ multiplex PCR reads anew with MiXCR; each CDR3 protein has one entry. The data show 100,000 to 150,000 distinct CDR3 sequences, with 75% to 90% seen just once and roughly 0.5% held by the top ten. This CDR3 is built from 17 residues. J lost 4 bases, V lost 8 bases, and 14 bases had no gene match. Germline lookup yields CDR1 MDHEN and CDR2 SYDVKM.

The source of this sequence is a human donor with multiple sclerosis. The chain employs TRBV28 and TRBJ1-2, with 12 bases aligning to TRBD1. The sequenced material came from CD8+ T cells from PBMCs. CDR3 in DNA: TGTGCCAGCCGCCCACCGGGACAGGGGGCCGGACTCTATGGCTACACCTTC. Amino acid sequence: CASRPPGQGAGLYGYTF.